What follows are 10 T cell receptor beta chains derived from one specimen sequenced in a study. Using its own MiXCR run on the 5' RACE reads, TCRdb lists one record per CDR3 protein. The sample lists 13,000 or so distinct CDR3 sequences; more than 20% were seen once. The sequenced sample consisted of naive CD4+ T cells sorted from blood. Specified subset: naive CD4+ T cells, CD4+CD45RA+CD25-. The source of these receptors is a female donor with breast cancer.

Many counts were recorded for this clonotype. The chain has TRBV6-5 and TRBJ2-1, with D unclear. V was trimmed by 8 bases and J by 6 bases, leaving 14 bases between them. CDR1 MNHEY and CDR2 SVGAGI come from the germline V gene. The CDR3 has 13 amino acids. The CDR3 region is CASGRAPANEQFF. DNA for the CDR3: TGTGCCAGCGGTAGAGCCCCAGCCAATGAGCAGTTCTTC.

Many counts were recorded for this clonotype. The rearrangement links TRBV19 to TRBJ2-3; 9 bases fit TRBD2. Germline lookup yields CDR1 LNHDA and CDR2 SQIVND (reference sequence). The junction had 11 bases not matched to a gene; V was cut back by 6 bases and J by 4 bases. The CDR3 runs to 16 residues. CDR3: CASSLWGGRGADTQYF. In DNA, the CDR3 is TGTGCCAGTAGCCTGTGGGGCGGGAGGGGGGCAGATACGCAGTATTTT.

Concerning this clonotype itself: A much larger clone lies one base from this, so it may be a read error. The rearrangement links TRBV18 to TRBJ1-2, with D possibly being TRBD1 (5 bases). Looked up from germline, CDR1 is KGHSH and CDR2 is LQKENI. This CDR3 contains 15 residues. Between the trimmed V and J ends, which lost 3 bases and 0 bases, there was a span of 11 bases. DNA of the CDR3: TGTGCCAGCTCACCGCGGGACCCAACTAACTATGGCTACACCTTC. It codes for CASSPRDPTNYGYTF.

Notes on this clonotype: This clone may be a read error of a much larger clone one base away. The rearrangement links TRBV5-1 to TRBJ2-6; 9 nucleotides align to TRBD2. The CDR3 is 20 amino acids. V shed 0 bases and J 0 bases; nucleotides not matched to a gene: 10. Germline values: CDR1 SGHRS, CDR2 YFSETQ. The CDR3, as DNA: TGCGCCAGCAGCTTGGCCCCTGTGGCTAGCGGGGCCTCTGGGGCCAACGTCCTGACTTTC. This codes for CASSLAPVASGASGANVLTF.

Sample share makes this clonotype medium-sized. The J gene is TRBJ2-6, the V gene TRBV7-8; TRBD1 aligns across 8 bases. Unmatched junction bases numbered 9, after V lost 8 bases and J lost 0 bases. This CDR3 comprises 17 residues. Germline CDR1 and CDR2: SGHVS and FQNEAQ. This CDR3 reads CASRRWQGASGANVLTF. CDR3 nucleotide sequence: TGTGCCAGCCGCCGATGGCAGGGGGCCTCTGGGGCCAACGTCCTGACTTTC.

CDR3 loop: CASSPRALMNTEAFF. In nucleotides, the CDR3 is TGTGCCAGCAGTCCCCGTGCATTGATGAACACTGAAGCTTTCTTT. The rearrangement links TRBV12-3 or TRBV12-4 to TRBJ1-1; D is unclear. V lost 5 bases and J 0 bases, leaving 13 bases between the germline ends. This CDR3 contains 15 residues.

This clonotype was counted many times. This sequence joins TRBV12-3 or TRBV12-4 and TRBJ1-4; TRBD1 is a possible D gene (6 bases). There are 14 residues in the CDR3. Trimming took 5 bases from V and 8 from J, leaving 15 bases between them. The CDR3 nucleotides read TGTGCCAGCAGTCGGCAGGGGAATTACGAAAAACTGTTTTTT. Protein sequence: CASSRQGNYEKLFF.

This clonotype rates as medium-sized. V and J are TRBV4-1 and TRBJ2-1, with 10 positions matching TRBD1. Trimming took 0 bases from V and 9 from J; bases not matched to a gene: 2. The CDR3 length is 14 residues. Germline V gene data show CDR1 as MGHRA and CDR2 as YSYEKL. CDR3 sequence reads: CASSQDDRGREQFF. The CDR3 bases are TGCGCCAGCAGCCAAGATGACAGGGGGCGTGAGCAGTTCTTC.

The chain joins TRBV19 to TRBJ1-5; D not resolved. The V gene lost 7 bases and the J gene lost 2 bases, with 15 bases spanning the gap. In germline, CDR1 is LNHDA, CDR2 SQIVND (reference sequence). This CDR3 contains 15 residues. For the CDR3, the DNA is TGTGCCAGTACCGAAATTGGACGGGGCAATCAGCCCCAGCATTTT. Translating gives CASTEIGRGNQPQHF.

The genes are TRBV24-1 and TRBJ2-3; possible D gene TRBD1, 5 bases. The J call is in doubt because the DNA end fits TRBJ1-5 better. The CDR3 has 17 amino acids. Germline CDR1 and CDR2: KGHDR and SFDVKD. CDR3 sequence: CATSDLVGLAGVSTQHF. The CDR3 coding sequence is TGTGCCACCAGTGATTTGGTGGGGCTAGCGGGAGTCTCTACGCAGCATTTT.